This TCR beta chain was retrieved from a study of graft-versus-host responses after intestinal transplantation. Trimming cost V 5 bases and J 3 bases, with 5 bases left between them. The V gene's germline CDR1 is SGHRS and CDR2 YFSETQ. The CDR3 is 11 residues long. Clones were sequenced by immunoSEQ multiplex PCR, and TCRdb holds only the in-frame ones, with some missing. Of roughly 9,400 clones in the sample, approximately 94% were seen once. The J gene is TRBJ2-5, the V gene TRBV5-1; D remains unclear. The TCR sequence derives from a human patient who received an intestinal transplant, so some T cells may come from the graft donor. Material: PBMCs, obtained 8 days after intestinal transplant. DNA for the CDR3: TGCGCCAGCAGTTTTAAAGAGACCCAGTACTTC. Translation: CASSFKETQYF.